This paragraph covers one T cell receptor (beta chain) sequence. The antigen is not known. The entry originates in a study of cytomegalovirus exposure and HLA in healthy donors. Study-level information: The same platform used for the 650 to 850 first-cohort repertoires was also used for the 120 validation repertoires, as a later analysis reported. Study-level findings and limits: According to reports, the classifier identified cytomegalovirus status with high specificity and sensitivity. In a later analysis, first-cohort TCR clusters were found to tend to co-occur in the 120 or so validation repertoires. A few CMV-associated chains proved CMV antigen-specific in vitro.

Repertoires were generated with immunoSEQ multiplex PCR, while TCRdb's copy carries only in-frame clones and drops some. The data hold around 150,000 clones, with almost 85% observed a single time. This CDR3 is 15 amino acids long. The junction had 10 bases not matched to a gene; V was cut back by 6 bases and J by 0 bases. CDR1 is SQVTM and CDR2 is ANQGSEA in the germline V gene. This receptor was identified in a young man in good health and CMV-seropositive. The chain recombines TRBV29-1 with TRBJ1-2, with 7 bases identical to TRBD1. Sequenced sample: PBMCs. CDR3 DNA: TGCAGCGTGCTCTCGGGAGGGGGCGCTAACTATGGCTACACCTTC. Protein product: CSVLSGGGANYGYTF.